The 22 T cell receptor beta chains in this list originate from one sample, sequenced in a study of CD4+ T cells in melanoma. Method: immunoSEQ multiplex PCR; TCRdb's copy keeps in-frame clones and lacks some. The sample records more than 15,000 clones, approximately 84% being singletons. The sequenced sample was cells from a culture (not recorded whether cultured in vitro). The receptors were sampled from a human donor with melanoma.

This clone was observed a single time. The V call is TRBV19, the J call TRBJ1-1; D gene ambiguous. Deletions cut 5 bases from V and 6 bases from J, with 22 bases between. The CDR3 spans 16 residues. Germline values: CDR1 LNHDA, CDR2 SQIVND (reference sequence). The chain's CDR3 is CASSGRRLTQRAEAFF. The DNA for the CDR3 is TGTGCCAGTAGTGGGAGGCGGCTGACGCAGCGTGCTGAAGCTTTCTTT.

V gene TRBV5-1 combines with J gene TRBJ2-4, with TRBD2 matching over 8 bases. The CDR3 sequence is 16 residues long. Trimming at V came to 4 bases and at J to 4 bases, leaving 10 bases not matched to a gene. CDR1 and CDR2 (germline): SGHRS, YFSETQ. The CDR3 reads CASSPRGGVKKNIQYF. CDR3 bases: TGCGCCAGCAGCCCCCGGGGGGGGGTGAAGAAAAACATTCAGTACTTC.

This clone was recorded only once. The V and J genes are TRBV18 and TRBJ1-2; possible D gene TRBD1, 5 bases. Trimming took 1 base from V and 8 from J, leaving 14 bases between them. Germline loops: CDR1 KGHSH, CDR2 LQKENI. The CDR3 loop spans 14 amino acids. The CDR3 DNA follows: TGTGCCAGCTCACCACTCATCAGGGAGGAAGGCTACACCTTC. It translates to CASSPLIREEGYTF. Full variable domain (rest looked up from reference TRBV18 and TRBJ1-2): NAGVMQNPRHLVRRRGQEARLRCSPMKGHSHVYWYRQLPEEGLKFMVYLQKENIIDESGMPKERFSAEFPKEGPSILRIQQVVRGDSAAYFCASSPLIREEGYTFGSGTRLTVV.

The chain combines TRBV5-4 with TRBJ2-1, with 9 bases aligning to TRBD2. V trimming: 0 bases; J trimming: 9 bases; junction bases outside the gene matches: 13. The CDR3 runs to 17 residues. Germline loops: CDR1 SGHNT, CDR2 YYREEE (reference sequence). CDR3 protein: CASSLDGRGGRGGEQFF. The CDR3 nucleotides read TGTGCCAGCAGCTTGGATGGGCGGGGGGGACGAGGTGGTGAGCAGTTCTTC.

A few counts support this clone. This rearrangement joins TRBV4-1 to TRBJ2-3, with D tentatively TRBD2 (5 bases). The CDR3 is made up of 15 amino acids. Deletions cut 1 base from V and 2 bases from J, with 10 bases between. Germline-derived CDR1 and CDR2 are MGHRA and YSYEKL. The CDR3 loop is CASSQGYGDTDTQYF. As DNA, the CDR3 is TGCGCCAGCAGCCAAGGATACGGGGACACAGATACGCAGTATTTT.

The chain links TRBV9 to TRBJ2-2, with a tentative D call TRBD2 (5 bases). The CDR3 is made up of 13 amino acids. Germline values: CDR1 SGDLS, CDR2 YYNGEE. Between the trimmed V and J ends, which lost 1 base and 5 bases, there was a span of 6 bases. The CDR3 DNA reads TGTGCCAGCAGCGTATGGGAGACCGGGGAGCTGTTTTTT. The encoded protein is CASSVWETGELFF. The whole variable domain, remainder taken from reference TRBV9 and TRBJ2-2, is DSGVTQTPKHLITATGQRVTLRCSPRSGDLSVYWYQQSLDQGLQFLIQYYNGEERAKGNILERFSAQQFPDLHSELNLSSLELGDSALYFCASSVWETGELFFGEGSRLTVL.

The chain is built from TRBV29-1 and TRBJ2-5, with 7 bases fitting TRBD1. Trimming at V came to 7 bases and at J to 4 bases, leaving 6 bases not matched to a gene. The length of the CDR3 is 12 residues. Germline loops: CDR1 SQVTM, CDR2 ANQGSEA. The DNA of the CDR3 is TGCAGCGACCGACAGGGTGGAGAGACCCAGTACTTC. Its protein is CSDRQGGETQYF.

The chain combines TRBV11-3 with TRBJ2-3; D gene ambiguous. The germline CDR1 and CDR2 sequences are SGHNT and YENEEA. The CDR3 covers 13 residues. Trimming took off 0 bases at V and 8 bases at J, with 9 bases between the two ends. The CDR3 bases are TGTGCCAGCAGCTTAGACCGGGCTAGTACGCAGTATTTT. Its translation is CASSLDRASTQYF.

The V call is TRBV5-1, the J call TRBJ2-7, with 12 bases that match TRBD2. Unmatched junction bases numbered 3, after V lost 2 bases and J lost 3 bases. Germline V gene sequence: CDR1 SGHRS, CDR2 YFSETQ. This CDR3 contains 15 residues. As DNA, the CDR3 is TGCGCCAGCAGCTTAACTAGCGGGGGGAACTACGAGCAGTACTTC. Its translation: CASSLTSGGNYEQYF.

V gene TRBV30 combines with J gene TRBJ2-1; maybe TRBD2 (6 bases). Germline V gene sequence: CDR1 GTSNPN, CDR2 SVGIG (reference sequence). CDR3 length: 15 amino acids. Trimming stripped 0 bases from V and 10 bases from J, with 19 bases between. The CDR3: CAWSVPSREILEQFF. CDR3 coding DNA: TGTGCCTGGAGTGTACCCAGCCGGGAGATATTGGAGCAGTTCTTC.

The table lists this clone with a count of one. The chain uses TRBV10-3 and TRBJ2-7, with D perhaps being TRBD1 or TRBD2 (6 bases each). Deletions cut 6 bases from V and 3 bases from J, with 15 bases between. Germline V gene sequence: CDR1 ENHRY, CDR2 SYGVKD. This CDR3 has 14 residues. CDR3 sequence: CAIRGGQESYEQYF. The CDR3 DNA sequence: TGTGCCATCAGAGGGGGGCAGGAGAGCTACGAGCAGTACTTC.

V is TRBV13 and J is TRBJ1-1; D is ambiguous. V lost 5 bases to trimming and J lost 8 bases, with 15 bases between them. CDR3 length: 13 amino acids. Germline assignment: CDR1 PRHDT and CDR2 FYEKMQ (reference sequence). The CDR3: CASSRRTTYEAFF. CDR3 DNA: TGTGCCAGCAGCAGACGGACGACGTACGAAGCTTTCTTT.

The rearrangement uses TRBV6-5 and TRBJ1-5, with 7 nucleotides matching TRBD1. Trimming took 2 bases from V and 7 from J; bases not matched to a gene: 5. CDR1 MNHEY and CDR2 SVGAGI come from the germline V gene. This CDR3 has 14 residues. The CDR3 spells CASSYDRVRQPQHF. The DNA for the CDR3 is TGTGCCAGCAGTTACGACAGGGTTCGGCAGCCCCAGCATTTT.

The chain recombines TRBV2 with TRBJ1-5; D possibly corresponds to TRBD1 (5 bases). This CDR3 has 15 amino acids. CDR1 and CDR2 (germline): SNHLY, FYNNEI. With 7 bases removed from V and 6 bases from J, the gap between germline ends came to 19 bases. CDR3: CASKDGLQGTQPQHF. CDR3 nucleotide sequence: TGTGCCAGCAAGGACGGATTGCAGGGCACTCAGCCCCAGCATTTT.

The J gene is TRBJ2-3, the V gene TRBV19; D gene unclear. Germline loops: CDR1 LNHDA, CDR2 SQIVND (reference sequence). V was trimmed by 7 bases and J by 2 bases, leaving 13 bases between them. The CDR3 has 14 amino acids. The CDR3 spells CASKVGVNTDTQYF. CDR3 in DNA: TGTGCCAGTAAAGTCGGTGTTAACACAGATACGCAGTATTTT.

This chain's CDR3 is CASAKGGTEAFF. CDR3 bases: TGTGCCAGCGCTAAAGGGGGCACTGAAGCTTTCTTT. J is TRBJ1-1 and V is TRBV25-1, with D possibly TRBD1 on 6 matching bases. The germline V and J ends were trimmed by 8 bases and 4 bases, with 11 bases remaining between them. The CDR3 has 12 residues. The V gene's germline CDR1 is MGHDK and CDR2 SYGVNS.

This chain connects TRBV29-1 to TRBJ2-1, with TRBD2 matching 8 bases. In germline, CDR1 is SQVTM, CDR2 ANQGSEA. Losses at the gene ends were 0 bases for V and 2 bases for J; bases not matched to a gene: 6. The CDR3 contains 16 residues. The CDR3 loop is CSVEEGRGGTYNEQFF. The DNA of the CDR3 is TGCAGCGTTGAAGAAGGTCGGGGGGGAACCTACAATGAGCAGTTCTTC.

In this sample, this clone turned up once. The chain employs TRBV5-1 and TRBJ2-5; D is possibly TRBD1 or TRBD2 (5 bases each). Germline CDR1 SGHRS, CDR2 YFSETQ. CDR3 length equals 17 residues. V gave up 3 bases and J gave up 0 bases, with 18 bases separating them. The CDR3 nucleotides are TGCGCCAGCAGCTGGGGGTACGGGCTGTCGTACCAAGAGACCCAGTACTTC. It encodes CASSWGYGLSYQETQYF.

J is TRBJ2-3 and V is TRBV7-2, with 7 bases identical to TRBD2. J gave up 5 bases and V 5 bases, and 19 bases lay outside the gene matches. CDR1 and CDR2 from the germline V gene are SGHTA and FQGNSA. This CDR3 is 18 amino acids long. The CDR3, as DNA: TGTGCCAGCAGCGAGAGCTTACTAGCGACACGGCGAGGAGATACGCAGTATTTT. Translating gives CASSESLLATRRGDTQYF. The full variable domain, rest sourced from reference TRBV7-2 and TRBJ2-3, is GAGVSQSPSNKVTEKGKDVELRCDPISGHTALYWYRQSLGQGLEFLIYFQGNSAPDKSGLPSDRFSAERTGGSVSTLTIQRTQQEDSAVYLCASSESLLATRRGDTQYFGPGTRLTVL.

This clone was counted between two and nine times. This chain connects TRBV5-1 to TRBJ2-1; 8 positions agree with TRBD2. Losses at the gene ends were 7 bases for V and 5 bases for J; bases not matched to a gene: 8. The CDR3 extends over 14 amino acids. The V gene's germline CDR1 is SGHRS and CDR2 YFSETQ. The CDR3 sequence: CASRLAGRNNEQFF. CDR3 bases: TGCGCCAGCCGTTTAGCGGGGCGAAACAATGAGCAGTTCTTC.

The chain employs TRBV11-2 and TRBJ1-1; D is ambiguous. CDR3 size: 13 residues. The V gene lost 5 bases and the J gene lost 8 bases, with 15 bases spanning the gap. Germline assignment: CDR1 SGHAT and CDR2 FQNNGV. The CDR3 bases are TGTGCCAGCAGCCGCACCGACGGGCTAGAAGCTTTCTTT. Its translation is CASSRTDGLEAFF.

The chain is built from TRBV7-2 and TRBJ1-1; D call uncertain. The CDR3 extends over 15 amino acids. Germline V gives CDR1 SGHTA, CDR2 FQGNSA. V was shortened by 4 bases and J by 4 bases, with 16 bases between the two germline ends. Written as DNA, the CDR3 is TGTGCCAGCAGCTCAATAGGACTGGGGATCACTGAAGCTTTCTTT. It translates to CASSSIGLGITEAFF.